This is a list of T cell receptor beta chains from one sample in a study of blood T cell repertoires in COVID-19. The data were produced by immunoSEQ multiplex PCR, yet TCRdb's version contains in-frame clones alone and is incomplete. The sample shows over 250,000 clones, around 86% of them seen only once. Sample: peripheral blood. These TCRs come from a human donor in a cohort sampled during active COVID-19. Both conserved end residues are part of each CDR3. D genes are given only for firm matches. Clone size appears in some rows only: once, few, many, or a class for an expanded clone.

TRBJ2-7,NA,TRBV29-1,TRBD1,TGCAGCGTTGAAGGGGACAGGGACTCCTACGAGCAGTACTTC,CSVEGDRDSYEQYF
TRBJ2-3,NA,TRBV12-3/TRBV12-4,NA,TGTGCCAGCAGTCCGAGCCCAGATACGCAGTATTTT,CASSPSPDTQYF
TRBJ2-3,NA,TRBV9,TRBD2,TGTGCCAGCAGCATAACCCCCAGCGGGAGTGTGACAGATACGCAGTATTTT,CASSITPSGSVTDTQYF
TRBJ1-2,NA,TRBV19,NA,TGTGCCAGTAGTTATGCAGGGGGCTACACCTTC,CASSYAGGYTF
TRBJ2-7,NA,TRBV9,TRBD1,TGTGCCAGCAGCGTACTACAGGGGACCGAGCAGTACTTC,CASSVLQGTEQYF
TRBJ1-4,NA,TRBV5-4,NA,TGTGCCAGCAGCTTTCAGAATGAAAAACTGTTTTTT,CASSFQNEKLFF
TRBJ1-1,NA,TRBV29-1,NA,TGCAGCGTTGAAGTCTTGGCCAACACTGAAGCTTTCTTT,CSVEVLANTEAFF
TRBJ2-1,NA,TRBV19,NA,TGTGCCAGTTGCCATGACCCTAATGGGCGACCCCCCTACAATGAGCAGTTCTTC,CASCHDPNGRPPYNEQFF
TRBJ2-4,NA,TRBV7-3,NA,TGTGCCAGCAGCTCGGGGATCATTCAGTACTTC,CASSSGIIQYF
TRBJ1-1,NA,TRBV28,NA,TGTGCCAGCAGTCCTCAGGGTTACCGCGGCACTGAAGCTTTCTTT,CASSPQGYRGTEAFF
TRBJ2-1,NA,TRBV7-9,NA,TGTGCCAGCAGCCCTCGGGTAGCGGCAGTCAATGAGCAGTTCTTC,CASSPRVAAVNEQFF
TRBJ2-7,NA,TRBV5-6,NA,TGTGCCAGCAGCTTGTACAGGGAAGCGTGGAACTACGAGCAGTACTTC,CASSLYREAWNYEQYF
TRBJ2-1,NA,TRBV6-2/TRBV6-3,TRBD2,TGTGCCAGCAGTTACAGCGGGAGGTCCCAGTTCTTC,CASSYSGRSQFF
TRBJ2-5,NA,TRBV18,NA,TGTGCCAGCTCATGGGGGGTCATAGAGACCCAGTACTTC,CASSWGVIETQYF
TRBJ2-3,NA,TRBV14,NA,TGTGCCAGCATAAGGCGGGACCCCCGGGGTCATACGCAGTATTTT,CASIRRDPRGHTQYF
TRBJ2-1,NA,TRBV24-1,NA,TGTGCCTCGTCCCCTCGGGGGTCGGGAGTCAATGAGCAGTTCTTC,CASSPRGSGVNEQFF
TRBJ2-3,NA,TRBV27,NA,TGTGCCAGCAGTTTATCCTTATCACAGGGCGCTGGCGGTACGCAGTATTTT,CASSLSLSQGAGGTQYF
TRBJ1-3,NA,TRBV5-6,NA,TGTGCCAGCAGCTCGAGGGTAAACACCATATATTTT,CASSSRVNTIYF
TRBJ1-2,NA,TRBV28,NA,TGTGCCAGCATAATGGGCTTGGTCTACACCTTC,CASIMGLVYTF
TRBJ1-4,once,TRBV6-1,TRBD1,TGTGCCAGCAGGGAAGGGGGCCTTGGAGAAAAACTGTTTTTT,CASREGGLGEKLFF
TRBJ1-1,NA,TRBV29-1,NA,TGCAGCGTAGGGGACTTTAACACTGAAGCTTTCTTT,CSVGDFNTEAFF
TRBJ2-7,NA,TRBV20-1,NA,TGCAGTGCCAGGGCTGGGGAAAGGCAGTACTTC,CSARAGERQYF
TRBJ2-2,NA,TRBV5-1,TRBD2,TGCGCCAGCAGCCCGGGACTAGGGGAGCTGTTTTTT,CASSPGLGELFF
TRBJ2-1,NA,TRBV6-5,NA,TGTGCCAGTGCTAGCAGGAGATACAATGAGCAGTTCTTC,CASASRRYNEQFF
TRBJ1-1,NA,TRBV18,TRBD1,TGTGCCAGCTCACCGGACAGGGGCGCTGAAGCTTTCTTT,CASSPDRGAEAFF
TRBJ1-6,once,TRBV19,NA,TGTGCCAGTACTCAACACCCCAATTCACCCCTCCACTTT,CASTQHPNSPLHF
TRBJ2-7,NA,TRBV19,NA,TGTGCCAGTAGTATTGGGAGCGGGTCCTACGAGCAGTACTTC,CASSIGSGSYEQYF
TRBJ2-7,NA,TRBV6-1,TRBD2,TGTGCCAGCAGTGAGGGGGGGGGAATAAGGCTTTACGAGCAGTACTTC,CASSEGGGIRLYEQYF
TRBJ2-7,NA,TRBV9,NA,TGTGCCAGCAGCGAAACGGGGATAACCCAGAGCGAGCAGTACTTC,CASSETGITQSEQYF
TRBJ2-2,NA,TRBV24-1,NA,TGTGCCACCAGTGAGGCACAGGGATCTGGTCGACCCGGGGAGCTGTTTTTT,CATSEAQGSGRPGELFF
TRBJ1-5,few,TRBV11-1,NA,TGTGCCAGCAGACCAGGGAATCAGCCCCAGCATTTT,CASRPGNQPQHF
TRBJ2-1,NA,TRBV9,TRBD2,TGTGCCAGCAGCGTAGTAGGTAGCGGGTCGGTCAATGAGCAGTTCTTC,CASSVVGSGSVNEQFF